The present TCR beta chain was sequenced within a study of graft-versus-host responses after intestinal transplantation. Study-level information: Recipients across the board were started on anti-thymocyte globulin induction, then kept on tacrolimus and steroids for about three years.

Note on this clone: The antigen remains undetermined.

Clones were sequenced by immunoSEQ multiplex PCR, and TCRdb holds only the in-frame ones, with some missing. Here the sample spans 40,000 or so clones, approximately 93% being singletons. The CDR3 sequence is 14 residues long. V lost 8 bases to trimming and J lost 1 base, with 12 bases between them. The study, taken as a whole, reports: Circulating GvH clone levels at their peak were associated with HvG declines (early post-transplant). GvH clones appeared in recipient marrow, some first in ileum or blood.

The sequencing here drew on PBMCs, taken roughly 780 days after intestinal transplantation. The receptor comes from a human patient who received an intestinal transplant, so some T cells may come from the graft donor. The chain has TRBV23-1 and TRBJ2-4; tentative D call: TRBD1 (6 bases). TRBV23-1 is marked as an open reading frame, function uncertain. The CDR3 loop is CASGGAAAKNIQYF. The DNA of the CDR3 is TGCGCCAGCGGGGGCGCGGCGGCCAAAAACATTCAGTACTTC.